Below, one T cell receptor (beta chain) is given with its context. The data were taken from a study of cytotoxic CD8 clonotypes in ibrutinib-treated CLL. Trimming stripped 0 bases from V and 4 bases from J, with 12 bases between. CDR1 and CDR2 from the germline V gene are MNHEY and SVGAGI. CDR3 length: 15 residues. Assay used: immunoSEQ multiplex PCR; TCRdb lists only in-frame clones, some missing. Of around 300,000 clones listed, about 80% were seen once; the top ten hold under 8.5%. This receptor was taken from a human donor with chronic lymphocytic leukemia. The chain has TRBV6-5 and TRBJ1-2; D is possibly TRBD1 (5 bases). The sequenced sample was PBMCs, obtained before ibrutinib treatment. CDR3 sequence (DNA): TGTGCCAGCAGTTACTCGACCACAGGCGCCTATGGCTACACCTTC. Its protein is CASSYSTTGAYGYTF.